Listed below are T cell receptor beta chains from one sample, sequenced in a study of blood T cells in healthy people across ages. TCRdb reanalysed the 5' RACE reads using MiXCR and keeps one entry per CDR3 protein. The repertoire includes about 1.6 million distinct CDR3 sequences, approximately 32% of them detected once, and over 9% sits in the top ten. The sequencing sample was made of blood. These TCRs come from a woman aged 25 to 39 in good health. Both conserved end residues are part of each CDR3. A D gene is named only where the DNA matches it firmly. Size values are once, few and many counts, or a class for expanded clones, and some rows have none.

TRBJ1-2	TRBD1	TRBV9	few	CASSVDRGRRDDGYTF	TGTGCCAGCAGCGTGGACAGGGGGCGTAGAGATGATGGCTACACCTTC
TRBJ1-6	-	TRBV5-1	-	CASSPDRTNSPLHF	TGCGCCAGCAGCCCCGACAGGACAAATTCACCCCTCCACTTT
TRBJ1-2	TRBD1	TRBV12-3/TRBV12-4	few	CASSETTGQGSYGYTF	TGTGCCAGCAGTGAAACAACGGGACAGGGGAGCTATGGCTACACCTTC
TRBJ2-1	TRBD2	TRBV20-1	few	CSASRSSGRGDEQFF	TGCAGTGCTAGCCGGTCTAGCGGGAGGGGCGATGAGCAGTTCTTC
TRBJ1-2	-	TRBV20-1	once	CSAGSVTAYGYTF	TGCAGTGCTGGATCGGTTACGGCCTATGGCTACACCTTC
TRBJ2-5	-	TRBV3-1	few	CASSHSGLPLPREQYF	TGTGCCAGCAGTCACTCCGGGCTCCCCTTACCAAGAGAGCAGTACTTC
TRBJ1-1	TRBD1	TRBV4-1	-	CASSQPRGGAEAFF	TGCGCCAGCAGCCAACCCAGGGGGGGCGCTGAAGCTTTCTTT
TRBJ2-5	TRBD2	TRBV28	-	CASSPSGRARGIQTQYF	TGTGCCAGCAGTCCTAGCGGGAGGGCCCGCGGAATCCAGACCCAGTACTTC
TRBJ2-3	-	TRBV7-9	-	CASSLAKPRTADTQYF	TGTGCCAGCAGCTTAGCTAAACCCCGCACAGCAGATACGCAGTATTTT
TRBJ2-1	TRBD2	TRBV6-5	few	CASSPGGREGEQFF	TGTGCCAGCAGCCCCGGGGGGCGGGAGGGTGAGCAGTTCTTC
TRBJ1-2	-	TRBV7-9	-	CAGSLALAGYTF	TGTGCCGGCAGCTTAGCGCTAGCTGGCTACACCTTC
TRBJ2-1	-	TRBV6-5	-	CASSYPLGAGTSYNEQFF	TGTGCCAGCAGTTACCCCCTTGGCGCGGGAACCTCCTACAATGAGCAGTTCTTC
TRBJ1-4	-	TRBV20-1	-	CSAQGGSTNEKLFF	TGCAGTGCCCAAGGGGGGTCAACTAATGAAAAACTGTTTTTT
TRBJ2-1	TRBD2	TRBV20-1	few	CSAREVAGGVYNEQFF	TGCAGTGCTAGAGAAGTAGCGGGAGGGGTCTACAATGAGCAGTTCTTC
TRBJ2-3	TRBD1	TRBV20-1	-	CSAIKGQGSTDTQYF	TGCAGTGCGATAAAGGGACAGGGGAGCACAGATACGCAGTATTTT
TRBJ1-2	-	TRBV6-5	-	CASRGTQGYTF	TGTGCCAGCCGGGGCACTCAAGGCTACACCTTC
TRBJ2-1	-	TRBV27	few	CASSSTRLAYNEQFF	TGTGCCAGCAGTTCAACTCGACTGGCCTACAATGAGCAGTTCTTC
TRBJ1-1	TRBD1	TRBV7-9	-	CASSVGQESTEAFF	TGTGCCAGCAGCGTTGGACAGGAGAGCACTGAAGCTTTCTTT
TRBJ2-3	TRBD2	TRBV2	few	CASRLAGGLDTQYF	TGTGCCAGCCGACTAGCGGGGGGACTAGATACGCAGTATTTT
TRBJ2-5	-	TRBV7-6	-	CASSSSGTTKETQYF	TGTGCCAGCAGCTCCTCCGGGACCACTAAAGAGACCCAGTACTTC
TRBJ2-3	TRBD2	TRBV29-1	-	CSVAGGRQSADTQYF	TGCAGCGTTGCGGGGGGGAGACAGAGCGCAGATACGCAGTATTTT
TRBJ1-4	TRBD1	TRBV27	many	CASSFSRTGGNEKLFF	TGTGCCAGCAGTTTCTCTCGGACAGGGGGTAATGAAAAACTGTTTTTT
TRBJ2-7	-	TRBV27	-	CASSLRTDTTHEQYF	TGTGCCAGCAGTTTAAGAACAGACACTACCCACGAGCAGTACTTC
TRBJ2-5	-	TRBV7-2	-	CASAYRETQYF	TGTGCCAGCGCCTATCGGGAGACCCAGTACTTC
TRBJ2-1	TRBD2	TRBV9	few	CASSIRGLAEYNEQFF	TGTGCCAGCAGCATTAGAGGACTAGCGGAATACAATGAGCAGTTCTTC
TRBJ2-5	-	TRBV27	once	CASSYDGSAYERYF	TGTGCCAGCAGTTATGACGGTAGCGCGTACGAGCGGTACTTC
TRBJ1-2	-	TRBV30	-	CAWRNWRPGYRTNYGYTF	TGTGCCTGGAGAAACTGGAGACCAGGGTACCGAACTAACTATGGCTACACCTTC
TRBJ2-3	-	TRBV5-1	-	CASSQDAIHGTDTQYF	TGCGCCAGCAGCCAAGACGCCATTCATGGGACAGATACGCAGTATTTT
TRBJ1-5	-	TRBV7-2	few	CASSGVWGPIPQPQHF	TGTGCCAGCAGCGGGGTATGGGGACCGATCCCCCAGCCCCAGCATTTT
TRBJ2-3	TRBD2	TRBV11-2	-	CASSSSSGSGGTQYF	TGTGCCAGCAGCTCCTCAAGCGGGAGCGGGGGGACGCAGTATTTT
TRBJ2-2	-	TRBV27	few	CASSLIQGNTGELFF	TGTGCCAGCAGTTTAATACAGGGGAACACCGGGGAGCTGTTTTTT
TRBJ2-5	-	TRBV25-1	few	CAGLGGETQYF	TGTGCCGGCCTGGGGGGAGAGACCCAGTACTTC
TRBJ2-3	-	TRBV5-1	few	CASSFRGSEDTQYF	TGCGCCAGCAGCTTCCGGGGATCGGAAGATACGCAGTATTTT
TRBJ1-6	-	TRBV10-3	-	CAISEPAGSPLHF	TGTGCCATCAGTGAGCCAGCGGGTTCACCCCTCCACTTT
TRBJ2-5	TRBD2	TRBV18	-	CASSTTSGSYQETQYF	TGTGCCAGCTCCACCACTAGCGGGTCGTACCAAGAGACCCAGTACTTC
TRBJ1-1	-	TRBV12-3/TRBV12-4	many	CASSLQGFTEAFF	TGTGCCAGCAGTTTACAGGGGTTCACTGAAGCTTTCTTT
TRBJ1-1	-	TRBV3-1	-	CASSQDPDSEAFF	TGTGCCAGCAGCCAAGACCCCGACAGTGAAGCTTTCTTT
TRBJ2-1	TRBD2	TRBV12-3/TRBV12-4	-	CASRLAGAHNEQFF	TGTGCCAGCAGACTAGCGGGAGCCCACAATGAGCAGTTCTTC
TRBJ2-1	-	TRBV6-6	-	CASSRENGLTNEQFF	TGTGCCAGCAGTAGGGAAAACGGGCTTACAAATGAGCAGTTCTTC
TRBJ2-3	-	TRBV21-1	-	CASSKTMGSSGLAGASTDTQYF	TGTGCCAGCAGCAAAACGATGGGAAGTTCGGGACTAGCGGGCGCTAGCACGGATACGCAGTATTTT
TRBJ1-1	TRBD1	TRBV12-3/TRBV12-4	-	CASRLQGLYTEAFF	TGTGCCAGCAGATTACAGGGGTTATACACTGAAGCTTTCTTT
TRBJ2-3	TRBD1	TRBV7-2	few	CASTRTGTADTQYF	TGTGCCAGCACCCGGACAGGGACTGCGGATACGCAGTATTTT
TRBJ1-5	-	TRBV15	-	CATSRGINSNQPQHF	TGTGCCACCAGCAGAGGTATAAATAGCAATCAGCCCCAGCATTTT
TRBJ2-7	-	TRBV7-6	many	CASSTTGEQYF	TGTGCCAGCAGCACCACCGGCGAGCAGTACTTC
TRBJ2-5	-	TRBV18	few	CASSPRQGFQETQYF	TGTGCCAGCTCACCGAGGCAGGGGTTTCAAGAGACCCAGTACTTC